A selection of T cell receptor beta chains follows, all from one sample in a study of shared clonotypes between healthy human individuals. TCRdb's table, derived via immunoSEQ multiplex PCR, lists solely in-frame clones and lacks some. This table has 2.3 million or so clones, roughly 93% appearing once. What was sequenced was naive CD4+ T cells from PBMCs. These receptors all come from a young man in good health. Some clones in this sample may be carry-over from other donors' samples. The CDR3 runs from the conserved cysteine through the conserved F or W. D genes are given only for firm matches. For some rows the clone size is stated as once, few or many, or as a class when expanded; others skip it.

. . TRBJ1-5 TRBV5-1 TGCGCCAGCAGCTTGGGAGAGGGCCAGCCCCAGCATTTT CASSLGEGQPQHF
. TRBD1 TRBJ1-1 TRBV15 TGTGCCACCAGCCCCCGCGGGACAGGGACTGAAGCTTTCTTT CATSPRGTGTEAFF
. . TRBJ1-5 TRBV4-3 TGCGCCAGCAGCCAAGATTCCCGTGGGCAGCCCCAGCATTTT CASSQDSRGQPQHF
. TRBD1 TRBJ1-1 TRBV28 TGTGCCAGCAGGGGGGGGGACAGTAATAGACGAAACACTGAAGCTTTCTTT CASRGGDSNRRNTEAFF
. . TRBJ2-3 TRBV7-2 TGTGCCAGCGGACACTACACAGATACGCAGTATTTT CASGHYTDTQYF
. TRBD1 TRBJ2-7 TRBV2 TGTGCCAGCAGTGAAGAACAGGGGGACGAGCAGTACTTC CASSEEQGDEQYF
. TRBD1 TRBJ2-1 TRBV6-4 TGTGCCAGCAGTGTGGACAGGGGGAACTACAATGAGCAGTTCTTC CASSVDRGNYNEQFF
once . TRBJ1-1 TRBV5-6 TGTGCCAGCAGCTTGATTGGGGAGAACACTGAAGCTTTCTTT CASSLIGENTEAFF
few . TRBJ1-5 TRBV28 TGTGCCAGCAGAACAGCGGGTGGCAATCAGCCCCAGCATTTT CASRTAGGNQPQHF
. . TRBJ1-1 TRBV28 TGTGCCAGCAGTTACCTTCAGAACCAGCTTGAAGCTTTCTTT CASSYLQNQLEAFF
. . TRBJ1-4 TRBV6-1 TGTGCCAGCATTCGGCAGGGTGGTGAAAAACTGTTTTTT CASIRQGGEKLFF
. . TRBJ1-1 TRBV25-1 TGTGCCAGCAGTGTCGGGTTTGTAAACACTGAAGCTTTCTTT CASSVGFVNTEAFF
. . TRBJ1-4 TRBV2 TGTGCCAGCGTAAACAGGGAACGGGATGGAGAAAAACTGTTTTTT CASVNRERDGEKLFF
. . TRBJ1-5 TRBV10-2 TGCGCCAGCAGTGAGTGGGGGAATCAGCCCCAGCATTTT CASSEWGNQPQHF
. TRBD1 TRBJ2-2 TRBV4-2 TGTGCCAGCAGCCTTCGACAGGGGAAGGAAGGGGAGCTGTTTTTT CASSLRQGKEGELFF
once . TRBJ1-3 TRBV28 TGTGCCAGCAGTTATAGCGGGGGCGCGAGGGGAAACACCATATATTTT CASSYSGGARGNTIYF
. . TRBJ2-5 TRBV6-5 TGTGCCAGCCGAAGTCCACAGGGAGGGACCCAGTACTTC CASRSPQGGTQYF
. . TRBJ1-1 TRBV6-5 TGTGCCAGCAGTTATGGGCAGGGGGAAGCTTTCTTT CASSYGQGEAFF
. . TRBJ2-2 TRBV7-9 TGTGCCAGCAGCTTAGGACAGTCAGACACCGGGGAGCTGTTTTTT CASSLGQSDTGELFF
. . TRBJ2-2 TRBV5-1 TGCGCCAGCAGCTTGGGCCCGAACACCGGGGAGCTGTTTTTT CASSLGPNTGELFF
. TRBD2 TRBJ2-3 TRBV5-1 TGCGCCAGCAGCTCGACTAGCGGGAACTACCCCACAGATACGCAGTATTTT CASSSTSGNYPTDTQYF
. . TRBJ1-3 TRBV9 TGTGCCAGCAGCGTAGGTTCGGGGGGGTCTGGAAACACCATATATTTT CASSVGSGGSGNTIYF
. . TRBJ2-7 TRBV6-5 TGTGCCAGCAGTTACTCCAGGGGTCCCCCCTACGAGCAGTACTTC CASSYSRGPPYEQYF
. . TRBJ2-3 TRBV7-9 TGTGCCAGCCGGACACTTTTCAGCACAGATACGCAGTATTTT CASRTLFSTDTQYF
. . TRBJ1-1 TRBV6-6 TGTGCCAGCAGTTTGGGCAGAAACACTGAAGCTTTCTTT CASSLGRNTEAFF
. . TRBJ2-6 TRBV18 TGTGCCAGCTCATACGGGGGCTCCTTCTCTGGGGCCAACGTCCTGACTTTC CASSYGGSFSGANVLTF
. TRBD2 TRBJ2-3 TRBV5-1 TGCGCCAGCAGCTTGGGGCTAGCGGGAGTAGCCGATACGCAGTATTTT CASSLGLAGVADTQYF
. TRBD2 TRBJ2-3 TRBV5-1 TGCGCCAGCAGCCGGCGACTAGCGGGAGGTACAGATACGCAGTATTTT CASSRRLAGGTDTQYF
. TRBD1 TRBJ2-7 TRBV28 TGTGCCAGCAGTTTCGACAGGGTAAAGTCCTACGAGCAGTACTTC CASSFDRVKSYEQYF
. . TRBJ2-3 TRBV5-1 TGCGCCAGCAGCTCGAGAATTCAGGGGGATACGCAGTATTTT CASSSRIQGDTQYF
. TRBD1 TRBJ1-2 TRBV28 TGTGCCAGCAGGGGGGGACAGCCCTATGGCTACACCTTC CASRGGQPYGYTF
many TRBD2 TRBJ2-2 TRBV6-4 TGTGCCAGCAGTGACTCTAGCGGGAGCACCGGGGAGCTGTTTTTT CASSDSSGSTGELFF
once . TRBJ2-7 TRBV11-1 TGTGCCAGCAGCTTAGGGGGGGCATCCTACGAGCAGTACTTC CASSLGGASYEQYF
. . TRBJ2-7 TRBV7-3 TGTGCCAGCAGCCCCGGGAGACAGGCGGGGCAGTACTTC CASSPGRQAGQYF
. TRBD1 TRBJ2-7 TRBV28 TGTGCCAGCAGTTTAAACAGGGGGTTGAGAGTCGAGCAGTACTTC CASSLNRGLRVEQYF
few . TRBJ1-1 TRBV19 TGTGCCAGTAGTACGAGACAGGTGATTGGGATCACTGAAGCTTTCTTT CASSTRQVIGITEAFF
. . TRBJ1-5 TRBV28 TGTGCCAGCACTCTTATACAAGCCGGTTTTCATAGCAATCAGCCCCAGCATTTT CASTLIQAGFHSNQPQHF
. . TRBJ2-5 TRBV4-1 TGCGCCAGCAGCCAAGAAAGGACGGACCAAGATACCCAGTACTTC CASSQERTDQDTQYF
. TRBD1 TRBJ2-3 TRBV19 TGTGCCAGTAGTCCCGGGACAGGGCCTCCTAGCACAGATACGCAGTATTTT CASSPGTGPPSTDTQYF
. . TRBJ1-5 TRBV7-9 TGTGCCAGCAGCTTCGGGACGGGGCAGCCCCAGCATTTT CASSFGTGQPQHF
. . TRBJ1-2 TRBV5-6 TGTGCCAGCAGCCCCGATTCGGGGGCAAGGGGCTATGGCTACACCTTC CASSPDSGARGYGYTF
. . TRBJ1-5 TRBV27 TGTGCCAGCAGTTTGACAGTCAATCAGCCCCAGCATTTT CASSLTVNQPQHF
. . TRBJ1-5 TRBV28 TGTGCCAGCAGTAACCTAGCCGGGCCTAATAGCAATCAGCCCCAGCATTTT CASSNLAGPNSNQPQHF
. . TRBJ1-4 TRBV7-2 TGTGCCAGCAGCTTACGCCGTACTAATGAAAAACTGTTTTTT CASSLRRTNEKLFF
. . TRBJ1-2 TRBV28 TGTGCCAGCCAAACCGGACTGGGGGTGGGCTACACCTTC CASQTGLGVGYTF
. . TRBJ2-2 TRBV19 TGTGCCAGTCGCGCCCAAATGAACACCGGGGAGCTGTTTTTT CASRAQMNTGELFF
. TRBD2 TRBJ2-7 TRBV9 TGTGCCAGCAGCATTAGAGGTCTAGCGGGAGAGAGCGAGCAGTACTTC CASSIRGLAGESEQYF
. . TRBJ1-2 TRBV5-1 TGCGCCAGCAGCCCCGGGACGCTCTATGGCTACACCTTC CASSPGTLYGYTF
. . TRBJ2-7 TRBV5-1 TGCGCCAGCAGCTGGGAGATTATGAGTTACGAGCAGTACTTC CASSWEIMSYEQYF
. . TRBJ2-6 TRBV19 TGTGCCAGTAGTATAAACTCCGACTCTGGGGCCAACGTCCTGACTTTC CASSINSDSGANVLTF
. . TRBJ2-3 TRBV5-1 TGCGCCAGCAGCTTGGCTAACAGGATCACAGATACGCAGTATTTT CASSLANRITDTQYF
once TRBD1 TRBJ2-1 TRBV27 TGTGCCAGCAGTCCATGGACAGGCTATACCCCACCTAATGAGCAGTTCTTC CASSPWTGYTPPNEQFF
. . TRBJ2-1 TRBV21-1 TGTGCCAGCATAACACTAGCGGGAGCACCCTACAATGAGCAGTTCTTC CASITLAGAPYNEQFF
. TRBD2 TRBJ2-1 TRBV10-1 TGCGCCAGCAGTGAGTGGGCGGCTAGCGGGAGAACCAATGAGCAGTTCTTC CASSEWAASGRTNEQFF
once TRBD2 TRBJ2-2 TRBV4-2 TGTGCCAGCAGCCAAGGCACTAGCGGGAGCTACACCGGGGAGCTGTTTTTT CASSQGTSGSYTGELFF
. . TRBJ2-5 TRBV2 TGTGCCAGCAGTGACCGGGGCTGGTACCAAGAGACCCAGTACTTC CASSDRGWYQETQYF
. . TRBJ1-1 TRBV6-1 TGTGCCAGCAGTGTCGCCCGAGGAGCTTTCTTT CASSVARGAFF
. . TRBJ2-7 TRBV5-1 TGCGCCAGCAGCCGGCGGGACGGAACCTACGAGCAGTACTTC CASSRRDGTYEQYF
few . TRBJ1-1 TRBV18 TGTGCCAGCTCACGAAAGGGGACTGAAGCTTTCTTT CASSRKGTEAFF